The rows below give T cell receptor beta chains drawn from one sample of a study of vaccination and CD4 T cells after COVID-19. TCRdb passed the PCR reads through MiXCR, listing each CDR3 protein once. The sample shows 6,500 to 7,500 distinct CDR3 sequences, around 25% of them seen only once. Antigens of these TCRs are unknown. The sequenced sample was CD4+ T cells from blood, cultured in vitro. These receptors came from a human donor in good health. CDR3s include the opening cysteine and the closing phenylalanine or tryptophan. Fields, in order: D gene, J gene, clone size, V gene, CDR3 protein, CDR3 DNA. The D gene is left open where the match is weak. The size field is filled for only some rows; it gives once, few, many or a size class.

TRBD1 TRBJ1-2 - TRBV19 CASNSPGQGSYGYTF TGTGCCAGTAATTCGCCGGGACAGGGAAGCTATGGCTACACCTTC
- TRBJ1-1 - TRBV20-1 CSARDGTMNTEAFF TGCAGTGCTCGGGACGGAACCATGAACACTGAAGCTTTCTTT
- TRBJ1-5 large TRBV6-5 CASSSGYNQPQHF TGTGCCAGCAGTTCGGGTTACAATCAGCCCCAGCATTTT
TRBD1 TRBJ1-1 medium-sized TRBV20-1 CSAQTPTGANTEAFF TGCAGTGCTCAAACTCCCACAGGGGCGAACACTGAAGCTTTCTTT
TRBD1 TRBJ2-2 - TRBV29-1 CSVSLQGGLFF TGCAGCGTCTCCTTACAGGGGGGGCTGTTTTTT
TRBD1 TRBJ2-1 - TRBV7-3 CASSYPGTGGTDSYNEQFF TGTGCCAGCAGCTACCCCGGGACAGGGGGCACAGATTCCTACAATGAGCAGTTCTTC
- TRBJ1-2 medium-sized TRBV24-1 CATSGGGGYTF TGTGCCACCAGTGGGGGCGGTGGCTACACCTTC
- TRBJ1-1 - TRBV11-2 CASSLVATGNTEAFF TGTGCCAGCAGCTTAGTCGCGACAGGGAACACTGAAGCTTTCTTT
TRBD2 TRBJ2-3 few TRBV4-2 CASSQAIAGGPDTQYF TGTGCCAGCAGCCAGGCTATAGCGGGGGGGCCAGATACGCAGTATTTT
- TRBJ1-5 few TRBV12-3/TRBV12-4 CASSADSESQPQHF TGTGCCAGCAGTGCAGACTCCGAAAGTCAGCCCCAGCATTTT
TRBD1 TRBJ1-2 - TRBV12-3/TRBV12-4 CASSYMGDRGDRYGYTF TGTGCCAGCAGTTATATGGGGGACAGGGGTGACCGATATGGCTACACCTTC
- TRBJ2-5 few TRBV6-5 CASSYSGTPETQYF TGTGCCAGCAGTTACTCCGGGACTCCAGAGACCCAGTACTTC
- TRBJ1-1 - TRBV30 CAWSVRGEAFF TGTGCCTGGAGTGTACGCGGAGAAGCTTTCTTT
- TRBJ1-5 few TRBV6-2/TRBV6-3 CASSYSGSNQPQHF TGTGCCAGCAGTTACTCAGGGAGCAATCAGCCCCAGCATTTT
TRBD1 TRBJ1-4 few TRBV20-1 CSAREGTGGYEKLFF TGCAGTGCTAGAGAGGGGACAGGGGGATATGAAAAACTGTTTTTT
- TRBJ2-4 - TRBV2 CASSLGALANIQYF TGTGCCAGCAGCCTGGGGGCGCTCGCAAACATTCAGTACTTC
- TRBJ1-4 - TRBV6-1 CASRTVDEKLFF TGTGCCAGCAGGACAGTTGATGAAAAACTGTTTTTT
- TRBJ1-2 few TRBV19 CAASAGDYGYTF TGTGCCGCTTCGGCGGGTGACTATGGCTACACCTTC
- TRBJ1-2 few TRBV2 CASSSDRNYGYTF TGTGCCAGCAGTTCCGACAGAAACTATGGCTACACCTTC
TRBD1 TRBJ1-5 few TRBV19 CASSEQGAGQPQHF TGTGCCAGTAGCGAACAGGGGGCAGGTCAGCCCCAGCATTTT
- TRBJ1-4 - TRBV6-1 CASSPRPSPEDEKLFF TGTGCCAGCAGCCCCAGACCTTCCCCCGAGGATGAAAAACTGTTTTTT
TRBD1 TRBJ1-2 few TRBV2 CASGGQGAVYGYTF TGTGCCAGCGGTGGACAGGGGGCTGTCTATGGCTACACCTTC
- TRBJ1-3 few TRBV6-1 CASRSQGSSGNTIYF TGTGCCAGCAGATCACAGGGAAGCTCTGGAAACACCATATATTTT
- TRBJ2-5 few TRBV11-1 CASSLVFAKETQYF TGTGCCAGCAGCCTCGTCTTTGCGAAAGAGACCCAGTACTTC
- TRBJ2-2 - TRBV20-1 CSARGQPNTGELFF TGCAGTGCTAGAGGACAGCCGAACACCGGGGAGCTGTTTTTT
TRBD1 TRBJ1-1 - TRBV12-3/TRBV12-4 CASRKGQGVMNTEAFF TGTGCCAGCAGGAAAGGACAGGGGGTAATGAACACTGAAGCTTTCTTT
TRBD1 TRBJ2-2 - TRBV7-3 CASSRSGTGTTGELFF TGTGCCAGCAGCAGATCCGGGACAGGGACTACCGGGGAGCTGTTTTTT